This T cell receptor (beta chain) was sequenced in a study of spatial heterogeneity in lung cancer. On the study more broadly: Each distinct TCR and UMI combination averaged more than ten appearances in raw reads. Overall study findings and caveats: Among blood samples, ubiquitous expanded tumor TCRs appeared more at resection than at follow-up.

Unique molecular identifiers tagged every individual TCR cDNA molecule. Each CDR3 protein is one row after TCRdb ran MiXCR on the 5' RACE reads. The table includes tens of thousands of distinct CDR3 sequences, around 5% detected once. Stated time point: sample taken at primary tumor resection. Sequencing covered unsorted whole RNA taken from tumor, nontumor lung or frozen PBMC. Donors were around 70 untreated early-stage non-small cell lung cancer patients. V lost 5 bases, J lost 7 bases, and 12 bases stayed unmatched. The CDR3 has 16 amino acids. This clonotype was counted at least ten times. The antigen remains unidentified.

The sample in question was PBMCs, obtained at surgery. The rearrangement links TRBV12-3 or TRBV12-4 to TRBJ2-1, with 9 bases fitting TRBD2. This receptor was identified in a female donor with early-stage non-small cell lung cancer. The CDR3: CASSPSLAGLLNEQFF. The CDR3 coding sequence is TGTGCCAGCAGTCCCTCACTAGCGGGCCTACTTAATGAGCAGTTCTTC.